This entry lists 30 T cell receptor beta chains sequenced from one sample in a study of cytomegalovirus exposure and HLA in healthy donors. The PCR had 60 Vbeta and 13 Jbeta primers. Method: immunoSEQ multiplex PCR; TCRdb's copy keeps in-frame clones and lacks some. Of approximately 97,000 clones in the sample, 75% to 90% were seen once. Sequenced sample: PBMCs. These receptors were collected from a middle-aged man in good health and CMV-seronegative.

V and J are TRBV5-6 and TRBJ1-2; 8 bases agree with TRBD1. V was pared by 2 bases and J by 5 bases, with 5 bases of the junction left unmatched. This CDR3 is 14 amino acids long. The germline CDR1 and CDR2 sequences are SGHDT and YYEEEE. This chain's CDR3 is CASSFPTGAYGYTF. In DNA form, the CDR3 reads TGTGCCAGCAGCTTCCCGACAGGGGCATATGGCTACACCTTC.

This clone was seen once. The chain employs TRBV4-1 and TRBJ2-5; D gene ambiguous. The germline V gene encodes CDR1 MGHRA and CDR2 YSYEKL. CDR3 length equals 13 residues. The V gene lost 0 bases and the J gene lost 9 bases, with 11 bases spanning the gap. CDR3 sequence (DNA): TGCGCCAGCAGCCAAGAGCCCGGAGCATCCCAGTACTTC. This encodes CASSQEPGASQYF.

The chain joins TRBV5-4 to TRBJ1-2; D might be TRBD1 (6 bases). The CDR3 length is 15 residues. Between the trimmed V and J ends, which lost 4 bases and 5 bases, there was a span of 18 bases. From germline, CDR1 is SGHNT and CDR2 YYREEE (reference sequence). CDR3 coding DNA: TGTGCCAGCAGCCCTTGGGGGACAAGGGATTATGGCTACACCTTC. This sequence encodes CASSPWGTRDYGYTF.

The CDR3 sequence: CATSPNGVYGYTF. Written as DNA, the CDR3 is TGTGCCACCTCTCCGAACGGTGTCTATGGCTACACCTTC. The chain couples TRBV6-4 to TRBJ1-2; D gene uncertain. The V end was cut by 10 bases, the J end by 4 bases, with 16 bases between. From germline, CDR1 is MRHNA and CDR2 SNTAGT. CDR3 length equals 13 residues.

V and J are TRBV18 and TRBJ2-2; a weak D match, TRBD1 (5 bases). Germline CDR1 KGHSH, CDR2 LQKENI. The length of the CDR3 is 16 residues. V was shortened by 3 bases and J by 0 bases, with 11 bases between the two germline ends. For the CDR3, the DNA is TGTGCCAGCTCACCTCAGGGCAGCCCGAACACCGGGGAGCTGTTTTTT. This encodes CASSPQGSPNTGELFF.

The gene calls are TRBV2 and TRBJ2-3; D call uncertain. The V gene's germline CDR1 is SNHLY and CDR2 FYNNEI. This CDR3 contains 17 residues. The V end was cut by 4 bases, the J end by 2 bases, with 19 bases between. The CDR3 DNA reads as TGTGCCAGCAGTGGCTTATTTGAGATTGACTCCACAGATACGCAGTATTTT. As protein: CASSGLFEIDSTDTQYF.

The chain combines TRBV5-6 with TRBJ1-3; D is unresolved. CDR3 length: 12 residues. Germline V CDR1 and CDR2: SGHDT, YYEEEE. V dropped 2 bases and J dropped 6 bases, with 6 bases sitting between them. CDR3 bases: TGTGCCAGCAGCTTTCGGGAAAACACCATATATTTT. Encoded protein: CASSFRENTIYF. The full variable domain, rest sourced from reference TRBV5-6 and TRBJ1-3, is DAGVTQSPTHLIKTRGQQVTLRCSPKSGHDTVSWYQQALGQGPQFIFQYYEEEERQRGNFPDRFSGHQFPNYSSELNVNALLLGDSALYLCASSFRENTIYFGEGSWLTVV.

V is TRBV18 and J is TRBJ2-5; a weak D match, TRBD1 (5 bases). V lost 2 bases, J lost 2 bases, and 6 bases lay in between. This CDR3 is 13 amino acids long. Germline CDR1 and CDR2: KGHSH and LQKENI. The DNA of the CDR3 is TGTGCCAGCTCACCAGACAGACAAGAGACCCAGTACTTC. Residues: CASSPDRQETQYF.

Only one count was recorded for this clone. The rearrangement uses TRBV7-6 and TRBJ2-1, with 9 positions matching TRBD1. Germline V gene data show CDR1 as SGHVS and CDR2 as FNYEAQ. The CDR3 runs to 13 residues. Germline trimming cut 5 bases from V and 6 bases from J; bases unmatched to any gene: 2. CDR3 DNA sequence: TGTGCCAGCAGCCTACAGGGGGCCAATGAGCAGTTCTTC. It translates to CASSLQGANEQFF.

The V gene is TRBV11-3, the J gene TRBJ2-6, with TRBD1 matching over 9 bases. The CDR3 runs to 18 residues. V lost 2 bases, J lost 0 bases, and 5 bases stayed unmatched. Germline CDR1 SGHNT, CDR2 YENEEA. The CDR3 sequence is CASSLPGQGLSGANVLTF. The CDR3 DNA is TGTGCCAGCAGCTTACCGGGACAGGGCCTCTCTGGGGCCAACGTCCTGACTTTC. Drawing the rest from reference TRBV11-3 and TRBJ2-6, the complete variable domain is EAGVVQSPRYKIIEKKQPVAFWCNPISGHNTLYWYLQNLGQGPELLIRYENEEAVDDSQLPKDRFSAERLKGVDSTLKIQPAELGDSAVYLCASSLPGQGLSGANVLTFGAGSRLTVL.

CDR3 protein: CASSASDRDTEAFF. The CDR3 region has the DNA TGTGCCAGCAGTGCCTCGGACAGGGACACTGAAGCTTTCTTT. This sequence joins TRBV6-4 and TRBJ1-1; 8 bases line up with TRBD1. Trimming at V came to 4 bases and at J to 3 bases, leaving 4 bases not matched to a gene. Per germline, CDR1 MRHNA and CDR2 SNTAGT. This CDR3 comprises 14 residues.

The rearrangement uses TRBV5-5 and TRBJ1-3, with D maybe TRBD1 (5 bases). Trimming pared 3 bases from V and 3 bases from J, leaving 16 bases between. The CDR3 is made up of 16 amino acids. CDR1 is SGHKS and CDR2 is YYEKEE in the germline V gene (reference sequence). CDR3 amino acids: CASSSGGETSGNTIYF. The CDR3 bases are TGTGCCAGCAGCTCGGGGGGGGAAACTAGTGGAAACACCATATATTTT.

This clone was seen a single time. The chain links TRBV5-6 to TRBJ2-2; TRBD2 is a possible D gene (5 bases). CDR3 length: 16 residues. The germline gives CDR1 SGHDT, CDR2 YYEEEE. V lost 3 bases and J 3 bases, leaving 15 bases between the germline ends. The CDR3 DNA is TGTGCCAGCAGCTCCCTACTAGTTGCGGACACCGGGGAGCTGTTTTTT. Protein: CASSSLLVADTGELFF. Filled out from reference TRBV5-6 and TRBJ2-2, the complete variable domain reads DAGVTQSPTHLIKTRGQQVTLRCSPKSGHDTVSWYQQALGQGPQFIFQYYEEEERQRGNFPDRFSGHQFPNYSSELNVNALLLGDSALYLCASSSLLVADTGELFFGEGSRLTVL.

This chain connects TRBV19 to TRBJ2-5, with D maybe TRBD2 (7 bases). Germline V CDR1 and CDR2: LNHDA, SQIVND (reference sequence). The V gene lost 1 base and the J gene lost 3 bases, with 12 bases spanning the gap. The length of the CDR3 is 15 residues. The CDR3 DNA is TGTGCCAGTAGTATAGGGTCGGGGGGCGAAGAGACCCAGTACTTC. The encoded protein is CASSIGSGGEETQYF. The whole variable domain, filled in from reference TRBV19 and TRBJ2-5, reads DGGITQSPKYLFRKEGQNVTLSCEQNLNHDAMYWYRQDPGQGLRLIYYSQIVNDFQKGDIAEGYSVSREKKESFPLTVTSAQKNPTAFYLCASSIGSGGEETQYFGPGTRLLVL.

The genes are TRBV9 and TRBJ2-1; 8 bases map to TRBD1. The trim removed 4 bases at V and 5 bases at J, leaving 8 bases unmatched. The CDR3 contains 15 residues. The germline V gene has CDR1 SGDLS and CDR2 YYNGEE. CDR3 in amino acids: CASSPRDRNNNEQFF. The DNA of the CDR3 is TGTGCCAGCAGCCCCCGGGACAGGAACAACAATGAGCAGTTCTTC.

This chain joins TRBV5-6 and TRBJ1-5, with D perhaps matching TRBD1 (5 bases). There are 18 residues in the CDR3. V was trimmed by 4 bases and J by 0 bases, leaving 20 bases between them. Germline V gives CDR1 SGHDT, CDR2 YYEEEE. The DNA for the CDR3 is TGTGCCAGCAGCATCTCCCGGGGGAGGGGTTATAGCAATCAGCCCCAGCATTTT. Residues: CASSISRGRGYSNQPQHF.

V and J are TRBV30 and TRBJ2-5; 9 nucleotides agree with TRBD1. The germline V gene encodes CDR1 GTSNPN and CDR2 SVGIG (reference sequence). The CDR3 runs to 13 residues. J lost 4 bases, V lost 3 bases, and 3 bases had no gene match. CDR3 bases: TGTGCCTGGAGGGACAGGGGAACAGAGACCCAGTACTTC. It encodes CAWRDRGTETQYF.

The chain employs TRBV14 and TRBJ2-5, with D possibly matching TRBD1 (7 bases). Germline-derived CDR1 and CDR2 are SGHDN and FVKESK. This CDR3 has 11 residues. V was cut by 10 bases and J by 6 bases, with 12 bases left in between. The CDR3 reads CATSGGKTQYF. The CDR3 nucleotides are TGTGCCACTTCAGGGGGGAAGACCCAGTACTTC.

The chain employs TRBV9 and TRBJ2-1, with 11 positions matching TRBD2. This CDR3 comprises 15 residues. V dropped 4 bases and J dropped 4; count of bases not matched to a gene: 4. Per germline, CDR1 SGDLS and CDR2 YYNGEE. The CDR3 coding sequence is TGTGCCAGCAGCTATACTAGCGGGGGATACAATGAGCAGTTCTTC. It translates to CASSYTSGGYNEQFF.

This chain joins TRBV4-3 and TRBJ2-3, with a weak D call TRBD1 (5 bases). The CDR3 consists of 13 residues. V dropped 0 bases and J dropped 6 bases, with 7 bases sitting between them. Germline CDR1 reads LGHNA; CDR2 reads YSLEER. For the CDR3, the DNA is TGCGCCAGCAGCCAAGAGTGGGGCGATACGCAGTATTTT. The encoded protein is CASSQEWGDTQYF.

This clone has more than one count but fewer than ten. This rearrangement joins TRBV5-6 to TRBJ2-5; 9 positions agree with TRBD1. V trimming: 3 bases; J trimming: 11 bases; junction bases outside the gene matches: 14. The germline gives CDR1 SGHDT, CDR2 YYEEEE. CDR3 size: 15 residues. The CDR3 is CASSWAGQGRGEQYF. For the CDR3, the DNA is TGTGCCAGCAGCTGGGCGGGACAGGGTCGGGGGGAGCAGTACTTC.

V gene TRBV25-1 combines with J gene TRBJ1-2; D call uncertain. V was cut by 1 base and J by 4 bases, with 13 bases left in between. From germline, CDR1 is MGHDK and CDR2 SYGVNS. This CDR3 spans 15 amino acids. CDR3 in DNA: TGTGCCAGCAGTGAATCCTGGACTGAGGGCTATGGCTACACCTTC. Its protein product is CASSESWTEGYGYTF.

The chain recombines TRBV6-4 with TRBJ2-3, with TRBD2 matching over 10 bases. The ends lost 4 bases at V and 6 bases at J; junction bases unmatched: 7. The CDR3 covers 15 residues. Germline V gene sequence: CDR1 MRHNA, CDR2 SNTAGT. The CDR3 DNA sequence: TGTGCCAGCAGTGGCTCTAGCGGGGGTATGGATACGCAGTATTTT. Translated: CASSGSSGGMDTQYF.

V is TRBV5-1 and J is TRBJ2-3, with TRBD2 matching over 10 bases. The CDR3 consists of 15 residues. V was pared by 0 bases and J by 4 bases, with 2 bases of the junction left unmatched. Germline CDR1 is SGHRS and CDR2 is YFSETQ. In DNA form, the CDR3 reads TGCGCCAGCAGCTTGGGTAGCGGGGGGTCAGATACGCAGTATTTT. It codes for CASSLGSGGSDTQYF.

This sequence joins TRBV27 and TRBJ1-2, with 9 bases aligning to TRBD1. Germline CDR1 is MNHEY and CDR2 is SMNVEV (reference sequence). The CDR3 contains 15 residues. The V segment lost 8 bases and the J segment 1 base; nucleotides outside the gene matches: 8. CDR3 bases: TGTGCCAGCGGGTTAACAGGGGGCCTTAACTATGGCTACACCTTC. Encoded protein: CASGLTGGLNYGYTF.

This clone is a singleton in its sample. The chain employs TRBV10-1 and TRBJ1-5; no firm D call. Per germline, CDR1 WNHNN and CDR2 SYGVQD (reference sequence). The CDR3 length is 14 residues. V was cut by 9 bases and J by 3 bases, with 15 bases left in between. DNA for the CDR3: TGCGCCAGGCCACCATGTGGCCCCAATCAGCCCCAGCATTTT. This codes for CARPPCGPNQPQHF.

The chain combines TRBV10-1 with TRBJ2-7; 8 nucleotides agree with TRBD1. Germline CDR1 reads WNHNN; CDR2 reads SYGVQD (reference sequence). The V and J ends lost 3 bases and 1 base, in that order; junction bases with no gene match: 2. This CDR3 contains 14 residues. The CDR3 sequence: CASSDGQGSYEQYF. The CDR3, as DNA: TGCGCCAGCAGTGACGGACAGGGTTCCTACGAGCAGTACTTC.

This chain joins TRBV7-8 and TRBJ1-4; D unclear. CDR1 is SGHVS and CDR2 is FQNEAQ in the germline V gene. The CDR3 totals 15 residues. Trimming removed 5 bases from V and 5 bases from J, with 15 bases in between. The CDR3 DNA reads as TGTGCCAGCAGCCCCCGGAGGGTCGCAAATGAAAAACTGTTTTTT. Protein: CASSPRRVANEKLFF.

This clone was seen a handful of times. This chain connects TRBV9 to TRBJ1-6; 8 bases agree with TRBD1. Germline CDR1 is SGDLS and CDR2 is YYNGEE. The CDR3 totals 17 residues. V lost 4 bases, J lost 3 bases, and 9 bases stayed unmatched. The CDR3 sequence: CASSPMDRAIYNSPLHF. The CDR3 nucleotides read TGTGCCAGCAGCCCAATGGACAGGGCAATCTATAATTCACCCCTCCACTTT.

CDR3 sequence (DNA): TGTGCCAGCAGTTACCTAGGCACGGGCTACGAGCAGTACTTC. Protein sequence: CASSYLGTGYEQYF. The chain combines TRBV2 with TRBJ2-7; D ambiguous. Trimming left V 5 bases short and J 3 bases short, with 14 bases between. CDR1 SNHLY and CDR2 FYNNEI come from the germline V gene. The CDR3 is 14 residues long.